The clone carrying this T cell receptor beta chain was counted many times. Its antigen remains unknown. The sample originates from a study of early T cells in non-severe SARS-CoV-2 infection. For the study at large: Chains stayed unpaired after sequencing of bulk RNA from unsorted whole blood. Study results and limitations: Comparison of clonotypes with VDJdb favored anti-spike CD8 responses while missing private and CD4 specificities.

The CDR3 is 16 amino acids. Between the trimmed V and J ends, which lost 8 bases and 3 bases, there was a span of 21 bases. Germline CDR1 is WSHSY and CDR2 is SAAADI. Attached unique molecular identifiers marked individual cDNA molecules. TCRdb fed the 5' RACE reads into MiXCR, producing one record per CDR3 protein. The table lists 35,000 to 40,000 distinct CDR3 sequences, approximately 6% of them singletons. Sequenced input: whole blood. The genes are TRBV10-2 and TRBJ2-3; D remains ambiguous. This sequence originates from an adult who was a healthcare worker with PCR-confirmed SARS-CoV-2 infection or an uninfected control (not recorded which). The CDR3 spells CASLRHQTLRTDTQYF. CDR3 sequence (DNA): TGCGCCAGCCTAAGACACCAGACCCTCCGGACAGATACGCAGTATTTT.